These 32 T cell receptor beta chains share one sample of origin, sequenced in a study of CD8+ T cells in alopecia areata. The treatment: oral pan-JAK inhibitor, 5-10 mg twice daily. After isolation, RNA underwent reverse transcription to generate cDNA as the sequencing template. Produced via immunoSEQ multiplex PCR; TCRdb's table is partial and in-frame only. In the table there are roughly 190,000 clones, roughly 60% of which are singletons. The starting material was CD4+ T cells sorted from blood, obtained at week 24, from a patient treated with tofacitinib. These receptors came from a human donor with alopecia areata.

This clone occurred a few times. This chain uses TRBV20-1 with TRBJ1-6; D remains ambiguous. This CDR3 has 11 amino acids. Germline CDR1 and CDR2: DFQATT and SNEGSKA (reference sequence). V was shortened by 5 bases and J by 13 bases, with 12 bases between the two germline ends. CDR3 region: CSAPFAGPLHF. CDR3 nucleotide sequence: TGCAGTGCTCCGTTTGCCGGGCCCCTCCACTTT.

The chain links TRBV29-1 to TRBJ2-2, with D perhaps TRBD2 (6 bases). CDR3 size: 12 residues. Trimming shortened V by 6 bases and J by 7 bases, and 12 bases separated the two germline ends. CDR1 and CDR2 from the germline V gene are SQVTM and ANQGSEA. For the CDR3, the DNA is TGCAGCGTGCGGGATGGAGGCGGGGAGCTGTTTTTT. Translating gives CSVRDGGGELFF.

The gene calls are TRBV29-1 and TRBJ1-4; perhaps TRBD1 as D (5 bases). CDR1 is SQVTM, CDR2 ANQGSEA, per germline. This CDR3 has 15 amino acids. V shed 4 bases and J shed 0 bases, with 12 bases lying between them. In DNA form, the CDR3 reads TGCAGCGTTGGTAGGGGTGCTTCAACTAATGAAAAACTGTTTTTT. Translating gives CSVGRGASTNEKLFF.

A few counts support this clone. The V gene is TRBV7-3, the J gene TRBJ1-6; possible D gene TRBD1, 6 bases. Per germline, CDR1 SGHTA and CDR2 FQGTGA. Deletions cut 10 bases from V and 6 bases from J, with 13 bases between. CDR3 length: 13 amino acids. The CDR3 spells CATQQGRNSPLHF. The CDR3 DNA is TGTGCCACCCAACAGGGACGTAATTCACCCCTCCACTTT.

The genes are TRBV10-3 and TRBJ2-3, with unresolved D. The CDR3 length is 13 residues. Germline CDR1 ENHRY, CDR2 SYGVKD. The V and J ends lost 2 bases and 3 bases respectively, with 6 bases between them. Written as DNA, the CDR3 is TGTGCCATCAGTGAGCGGCTTACAGATACGCAGTATTTT. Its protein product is CAISERLTDTQYF.

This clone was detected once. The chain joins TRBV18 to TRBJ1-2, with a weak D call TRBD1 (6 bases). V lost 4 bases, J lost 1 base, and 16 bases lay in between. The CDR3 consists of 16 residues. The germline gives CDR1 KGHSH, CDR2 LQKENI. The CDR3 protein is CASSQKQGPGNYGYTF. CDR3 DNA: TGTGCCAGCTCACAAAAACAGGGCCCTGGTAACTATGGCTACACCTTC. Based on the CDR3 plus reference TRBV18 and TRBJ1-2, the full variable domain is NAGVMQNPRHLVRRRGQEARLRCSPMKGHSHVYWYRQLPEEGLKFMVYLQKENIIDESGMPKERFSAEFPKEGPSILRIQQVVRGDSAAYFCASSQKQGPGNYGYTFGSGTRLTVV.

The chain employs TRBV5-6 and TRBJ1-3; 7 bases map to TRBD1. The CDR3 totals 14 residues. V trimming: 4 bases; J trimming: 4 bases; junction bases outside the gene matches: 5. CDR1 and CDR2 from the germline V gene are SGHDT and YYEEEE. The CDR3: CASSGRDSGNTIYF. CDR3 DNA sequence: TGTGCCAGCAGCGGCCGGGACAGCGGAAACACCATATATTTT.

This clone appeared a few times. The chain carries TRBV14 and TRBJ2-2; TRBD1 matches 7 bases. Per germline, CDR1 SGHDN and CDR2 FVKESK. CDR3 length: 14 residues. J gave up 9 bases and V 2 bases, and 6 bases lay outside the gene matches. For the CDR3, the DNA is TGTGCCAGCAGCCAAAACAGGGGAAACTGGGAGCTGTTTTTT. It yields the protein CASSQNRGNWELFF. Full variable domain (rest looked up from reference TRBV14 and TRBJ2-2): EAGVTQFPSHSVIEKGQTVTLRCDPISGHDNLYWYRRVMGKEIKFLLHFVKESKQDESGMPNNRFLAERTGGTYSTLKVQPAELEDSGVYFCASSQNRGNWELFFGEGSRLTVL.

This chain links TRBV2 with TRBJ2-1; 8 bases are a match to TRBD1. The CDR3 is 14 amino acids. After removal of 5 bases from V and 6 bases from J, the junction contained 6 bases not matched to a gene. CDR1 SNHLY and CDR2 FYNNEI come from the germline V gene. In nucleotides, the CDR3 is TGTGCCAGCAGTTCAGGGGGCCTTCCCAATGAGCAGTTCTTC. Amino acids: CASSSGGLPNEQFF.

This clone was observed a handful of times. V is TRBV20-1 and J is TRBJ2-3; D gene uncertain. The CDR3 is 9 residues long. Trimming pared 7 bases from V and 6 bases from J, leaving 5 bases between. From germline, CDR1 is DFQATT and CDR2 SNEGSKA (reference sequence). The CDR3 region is CSVSDTQYF. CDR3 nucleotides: TGCAGTGTATCTGATACGCAGTATTTT.

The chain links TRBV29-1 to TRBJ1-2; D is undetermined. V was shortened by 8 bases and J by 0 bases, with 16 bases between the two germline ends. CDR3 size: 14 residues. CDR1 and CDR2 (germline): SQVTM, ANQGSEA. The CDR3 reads CSITNVGANYGYTF. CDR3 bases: TGCAGCATCACCAACGTCGGAGCTAACTATGGCTACACCTTC.

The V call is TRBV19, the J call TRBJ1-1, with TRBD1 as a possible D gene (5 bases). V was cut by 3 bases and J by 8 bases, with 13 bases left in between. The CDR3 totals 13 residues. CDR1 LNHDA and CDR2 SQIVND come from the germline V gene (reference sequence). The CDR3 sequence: CASSIIWGREAFF. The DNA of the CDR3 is TGTGCCAGTAGTATTATTTGGGGGAGGGAAGCTTTCTTT.

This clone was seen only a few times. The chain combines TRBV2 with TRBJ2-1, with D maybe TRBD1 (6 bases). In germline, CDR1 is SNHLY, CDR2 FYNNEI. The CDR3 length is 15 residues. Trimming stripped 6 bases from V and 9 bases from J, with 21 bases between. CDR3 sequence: CASRDNRDRASEQFF. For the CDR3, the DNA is TGTGCCAGCAGGGATAACAGGGACCGTGCGAGTGAGCAGTTCTTC.

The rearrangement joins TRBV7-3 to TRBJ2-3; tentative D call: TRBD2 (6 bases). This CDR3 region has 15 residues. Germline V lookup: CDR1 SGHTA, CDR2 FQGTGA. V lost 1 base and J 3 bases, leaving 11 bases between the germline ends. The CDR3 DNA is TGTGCCAGCAGCTTAAGGCGGGGTCCGACAGATACGCAGTATTTT. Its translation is CASSLRRGPTDTQYF. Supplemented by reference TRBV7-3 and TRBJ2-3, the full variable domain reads GAGVSQTPSNKVTEKGKYVELRCDPISGHTALYWYRQSLGQGPEFLIYFQGTGAADDSGLPNDRFFAVRPEGSVSTLKIQRTERGDSAVYLCASSLRRGPTDTQYFGPGTRLTVL.

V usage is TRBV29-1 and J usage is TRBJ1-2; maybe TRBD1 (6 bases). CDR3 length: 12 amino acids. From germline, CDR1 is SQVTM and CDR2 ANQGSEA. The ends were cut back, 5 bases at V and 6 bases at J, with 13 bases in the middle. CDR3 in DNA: TGCAGCGTTCAGGACAGCCAAAATGGCTACACCTTC. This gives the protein CSVQDSQNGYTF.

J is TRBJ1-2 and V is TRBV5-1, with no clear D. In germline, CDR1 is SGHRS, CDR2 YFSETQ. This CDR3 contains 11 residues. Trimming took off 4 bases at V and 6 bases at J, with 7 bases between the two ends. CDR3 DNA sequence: TGCGCCAGCAGCGAAGGTGATGGCTACACCTTC. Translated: CASSEGDGYTF.

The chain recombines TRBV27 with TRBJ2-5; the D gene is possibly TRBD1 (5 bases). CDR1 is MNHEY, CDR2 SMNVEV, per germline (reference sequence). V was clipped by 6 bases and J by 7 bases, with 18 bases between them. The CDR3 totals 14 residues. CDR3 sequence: CASRGGQGVGTQYF. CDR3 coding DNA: TGTGCCAGCAGGGGTGGGCAGGGTGTTGGGACCCAGTACTTC.

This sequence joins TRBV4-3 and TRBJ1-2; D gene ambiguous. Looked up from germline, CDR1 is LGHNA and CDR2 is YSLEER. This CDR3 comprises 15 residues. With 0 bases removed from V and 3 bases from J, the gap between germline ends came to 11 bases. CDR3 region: CASSQDDGFDYGYTF. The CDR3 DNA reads TGCGCCAGCAGCCAAGATGACGGGTTCGACTATGGCTACACCTTC.

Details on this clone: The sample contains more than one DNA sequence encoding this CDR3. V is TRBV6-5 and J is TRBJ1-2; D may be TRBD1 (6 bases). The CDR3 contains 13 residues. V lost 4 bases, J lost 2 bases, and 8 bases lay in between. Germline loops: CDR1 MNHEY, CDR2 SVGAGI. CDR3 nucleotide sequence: TGTGCCAGCAGTTCTACAGGGAACTATGGCTACACCTTC. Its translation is CASSSTGNYGYTF.

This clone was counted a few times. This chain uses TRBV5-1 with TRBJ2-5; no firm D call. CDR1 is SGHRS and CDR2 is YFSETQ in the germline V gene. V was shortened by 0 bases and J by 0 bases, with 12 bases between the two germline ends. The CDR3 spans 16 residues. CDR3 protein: CASSLGLREDQETQYF. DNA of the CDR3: TGCGCCAGCAGCTTGGGACTGCGAGAAGACCAAGAGACCCAGTACTTC.

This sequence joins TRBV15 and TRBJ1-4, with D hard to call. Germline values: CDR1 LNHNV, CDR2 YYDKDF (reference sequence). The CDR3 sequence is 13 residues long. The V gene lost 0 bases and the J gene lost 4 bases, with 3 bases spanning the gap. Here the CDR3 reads CATSRDLNEKLFF. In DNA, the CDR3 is TGTGCCACCAGCAGAGACCTTAATGAAAAACTGTTTTTT.

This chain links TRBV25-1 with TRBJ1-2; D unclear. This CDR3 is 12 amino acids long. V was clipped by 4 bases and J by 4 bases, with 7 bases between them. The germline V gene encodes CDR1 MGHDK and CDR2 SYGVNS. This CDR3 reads CASSVGFYGYTF. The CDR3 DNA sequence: TGTGCCAGCAGTGTAGGGTTCTATGGCTACACCTTC.

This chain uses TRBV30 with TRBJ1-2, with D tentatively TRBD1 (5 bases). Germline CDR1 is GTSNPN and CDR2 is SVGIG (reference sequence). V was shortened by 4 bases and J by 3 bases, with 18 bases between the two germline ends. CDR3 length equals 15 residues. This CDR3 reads CAWIRSGLQDYGYTF. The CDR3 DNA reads TGTGCCTGGATACGGTCGGGACTCCAGGACTATGGCTACACCTTC.

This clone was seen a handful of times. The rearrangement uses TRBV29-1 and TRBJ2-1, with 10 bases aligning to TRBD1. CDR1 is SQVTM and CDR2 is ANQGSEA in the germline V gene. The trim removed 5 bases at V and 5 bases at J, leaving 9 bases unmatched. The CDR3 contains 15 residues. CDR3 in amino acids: CSVKTGGHPDNEQFF. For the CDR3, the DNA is TGCAGCGTTAAGACAGGGGGCCATCCGGACAATGAGCAGTTCTTC.

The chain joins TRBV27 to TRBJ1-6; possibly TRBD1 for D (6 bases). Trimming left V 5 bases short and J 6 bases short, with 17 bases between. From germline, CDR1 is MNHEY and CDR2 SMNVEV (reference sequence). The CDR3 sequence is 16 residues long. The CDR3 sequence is CASSPQGRWGNSPLHF. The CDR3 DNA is TGTGCCAGCAGTCCCCAGGGGCGGTGGGGTAATTCACCCCTCCACTTT.

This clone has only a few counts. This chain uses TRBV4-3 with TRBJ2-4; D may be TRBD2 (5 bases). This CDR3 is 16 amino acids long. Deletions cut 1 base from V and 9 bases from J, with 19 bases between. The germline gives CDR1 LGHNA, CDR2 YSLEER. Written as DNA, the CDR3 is TGCGCCAGCAGCCAAGTACGGTCGGGTAGGGAGAGCATTCAGTACTTC. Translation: CASSQVRSGRESIQYF.

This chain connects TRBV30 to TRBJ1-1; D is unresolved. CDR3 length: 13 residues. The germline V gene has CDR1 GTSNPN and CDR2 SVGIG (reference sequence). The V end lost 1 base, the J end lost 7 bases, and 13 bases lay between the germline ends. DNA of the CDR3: TGTGCCTGGAGTGGATCGAGTTCCAATGAAGCTTTCTTT. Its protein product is CAWSGSSSNEAFF.

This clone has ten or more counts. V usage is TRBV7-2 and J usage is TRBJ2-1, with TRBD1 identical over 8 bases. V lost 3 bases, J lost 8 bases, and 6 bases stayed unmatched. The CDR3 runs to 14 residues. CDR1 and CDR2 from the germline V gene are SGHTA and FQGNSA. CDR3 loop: CASSFGKQGDEQFF. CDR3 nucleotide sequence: TGTGCCAGCAGCTTTGGAAAACAGGGGGATGAGCAGTTCTTC. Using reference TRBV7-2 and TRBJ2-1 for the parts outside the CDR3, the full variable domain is GAGVSQSPSNKVTEKGKDVELRCDPISGHTALYWYRQSLGQGLEFLIYFQGNSAPDKSGLPSDRFSAERTGGSVSTLTIQRTQQEDSAVYLCASSFGKQGDEQFFGPGTRLTVL.

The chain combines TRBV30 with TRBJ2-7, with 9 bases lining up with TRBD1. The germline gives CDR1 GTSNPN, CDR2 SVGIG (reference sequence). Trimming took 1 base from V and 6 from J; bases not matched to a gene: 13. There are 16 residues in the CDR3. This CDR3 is CAWSEVNRGPWGEQYF. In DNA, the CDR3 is TGTGCCTGGAGTGAGGTGAACAGGGGGCCCTGGGGCGAGCAGTACTTC.

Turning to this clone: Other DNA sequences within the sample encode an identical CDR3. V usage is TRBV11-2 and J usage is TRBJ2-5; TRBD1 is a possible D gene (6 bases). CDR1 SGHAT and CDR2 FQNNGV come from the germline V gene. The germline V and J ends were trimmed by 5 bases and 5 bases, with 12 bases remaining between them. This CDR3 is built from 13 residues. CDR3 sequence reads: CASSLGGRETQYF. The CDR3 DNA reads TGTGCCAGCAGCCTAGGGGGTAGGGAGACCCAGTACTTC.

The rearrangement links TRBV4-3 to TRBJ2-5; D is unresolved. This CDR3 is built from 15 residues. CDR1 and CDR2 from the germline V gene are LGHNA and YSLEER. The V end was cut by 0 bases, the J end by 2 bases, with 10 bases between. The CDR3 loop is CASSQDPRRQETQYF. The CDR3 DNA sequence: TGCGCCAGCAGCCAAGATCCCCGACGGCAAGAGACCCAGTACTTC.

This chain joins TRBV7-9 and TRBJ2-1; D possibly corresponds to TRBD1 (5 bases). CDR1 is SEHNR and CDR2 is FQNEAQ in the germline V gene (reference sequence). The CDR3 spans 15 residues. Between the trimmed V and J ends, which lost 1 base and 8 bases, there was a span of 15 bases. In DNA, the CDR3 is TGTGCCAGCAGCTTAGAGGGGTCAAGGGGTCATGAGCAGTTCTTC. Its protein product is CASSLEGSRGHEQFF. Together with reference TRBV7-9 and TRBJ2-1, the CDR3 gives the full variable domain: DTGVSQNPRHKITKRGQNVTFRCDPISEHNRLYWYRQTLGQGPEFLTYFQNEAQLEKSRLLSDRFSAERPKGSFSTLEIQRTEQGDSAMYLCASSLEGSRGHEQFFGPGTRLTVL.